The 22 T cell receptor beta chains below were found in one sample sequenced in a study of T cell responses to AZD1222 COVID-19 vaccine. Sequencing was performed with immunoSEQ multiplex PCR; in TCRdb, only in-frame clones are kept and a portion is missing. Found here are approximately 180,000 clones, roughly nine tenths of them singletons; the top ten hold 2% to 3%. Material: peripheral blood, obtained on day 0 of AZD1222 vaccination. Receptors originate from an adult in good health.

This chain's CDR3 is CASSVDWTNQPQHF. CDR3 coding DNA: TGCGCCAGCAGCGTCGATTGGACCAATCAGCCCCAGCATTTT. This chain uses TRBV5-1 with TRBJ1-5; D gene ambiguous. This CDR3 region has 14 residues. CDR1 and CDR2 from the germline V gene are SGHRS and YFSETQ. The V end lost 4 bases, the J end lost 3 bases, and 11 bases lay between the germline ends.

The chain combines TRBV2 with TRBJ1-2; D perhaps matches TRBD1 (6 bases). The germline V and J ends were trimmed by 7 bases and 4 bases, with 10 bases remaining between them. CDR1 and CDR2 (germline): SNHLY, FYNNEI. The CDR3 is 12 amino acids. The CDR3 reads CASKGGPYGYTF. For the CDR3, the DNA is TGTGCCAGCAAGGGGGGGCCCTATGGCTACACCTTC.

The chain couples TRBV15 to TRBJ2-1, with TRBD2 matching 12 bases. V shed 3 bases and J 8 bases; nucleotides not matched to a gene: 8. Germline assignment: CDR1 LNHNV and CDR2 YYDKDF (reference sequence). This CDR3 region has 16 residues. CDR3: CATSSTTSGRPDEQFF. The CDR3 DNA is TGTGCCACCAGCAGTACGACTAGCGGGAGACCCGATGAGCAGTTCTTC.

By share of the sample, this clone is medium-sized. V gene TRBV30 combines with J gene TRBJ1-2; 7 bases are a match to TRBD1. Germline V lookup: CDR1 GTSNPN, CDR2 SVGIG (reference sequence). There are 14 residues in the CDR3. V shed 2 bases, J shed 4 bases, and the junction held 7 bases outside the gene matches. The CDR3 protein is CAWSTSGQPYGYTF. The CDR3 DNA is TGTGCCTGGAGTACCTCGGGACAGCCCTATGGCTACACCTTC.

V gene TRBV6-6 combines with J gene TRBJ1-3; TRBD1 is a possible D gene (6 bases). The CDR3 covers 14 residues. Trimming took off 5 bases at V and 2 bases at J, with 10 bases between the two ends. Germline CDR1 reads MNHNY; CDR2 reads SVGAGI (reference sequence). CDR3 amino acids: CASSTRTAGNTIYF. In DNA, the CDR3 is TGTGCCAGCAGTACCCGGACAGCTGGAAACACCATATATTTT.

The CDR3 reads CASSGGDGSPLHF. CDR3 coding DNA: TGCGCCAGCAGTGGAGGGGACGGTTCACCCCTCCACTTT. The V gene is TRBV10-1, the J gene TRBJ1-6, with TRBD1 as a possible D gene (5 bases). This CDR3 comprises 13 residues. V was clipped by 4 bases and J by 9 bases, with 10 bases between them. The germline gives CDR1 WNHNN, CDR2 SYGVQD (reference sequence).

V usage is TRBV7-9 and J usage is TRBJ2-7; 8 nucleotides agree with TRBD2. The CDR3 extends over 15 amino acids. The germline V gene encodes CDR1 SEHNR and CDR2 FQNEAQ (reference sequence). Trimming took 1 base from V and 3 from J; bases not matched to a gene: 5. This chain's CDR3 is CASSLVGSGIYEQYF. In DNA, the CDR3 is TGTGCCAGCAGCTTAGTGGGTAGCGGGATCTACGAGCAGTACTTC.

Only one count was recorded for this clone. The chain couples TRBV4-1 to TRBJ1-2; D call uncertain. CDR1 is MGHRA, CDR2 YSYEKL, per germline. With 3 bases removed from V and 2 bases from J, the gap between germline ends came to 13 bases. CDR3 size: 15 residues. In DNA, the CDR3 is TGCGCCAGCAGCCATGGAGTCCTCCCCAACTATGGCTACACCTTC. It translates to CASSHGVLPNYGYTF.

The CDR3 reads CASSQDDPGELFF. Written as DNA, the CDR3 is TGTGCCAGCAGCCAAGATGACCCCGGGGAGCTGTTTTTT. J is TRBJ2-2 and V is TRBV14, with unresolved D. V was pared by 0 bases and J by 6 bases, with 5 bases between. The CDR3 is made up of 13 amino acids. Germline V lookup: CDR1 SGHDN, CDR2 FVKESK.

The J gene is TRBJ2-7, the V gene TRBV5-1, with a weak D call TRBD2 (5 bases). Deletions cut 9 bases from V and 1 base from J, with 17 bases between. The CDR3 length is 14 residues. CDR1 and CDR2 from the germline V gene are SGHRS and YFSETQ. The chain's CDR3 is CATPQRARSYEQYF. The CDR3 nucleotides are TGCGCCACCCCACAGAGGGCTAGATCCTACGAGCAGTACTTC.

The chain has TRBV5-6 and TRBJ2-5; 7 bases fit TRBD2. The length of the CDR3 is 14 residues. Germline trimming cut 0 bases from V and 7 bases from J; bases unmatched to any gene: 6. Per the germline V gene, CDR1 is SGHDT and CDR2 is YYEEEE. CDR3 amino acids: CASSLGSGGGTQYF. The DNA of the CDR3 is TGTGCCAGCAGCTTGGGGTCGGGAGGCGGGACCCAGTACTTC. The complete variable domain, with remaining parts taken from reference TRBV5-6 and TRBJ2-5, reads DAGVTQSPTHLIKTRGQQVTLRCSPKSGHDTVSWYQQALGQGPQFIFQYYEEEERQRGNFPDRFSGHQFPNYSSELNVNALLLGDSALYLCASSLGSGGGTQYFGPGTRLLVL.

This chain joins TRBV5-1 and TRBJ1-5; D unresolved. The V gene lost 4 bases and the J gene lost 4 bases, with 12 bases spanning the gap. Germline V gene data show CDR1 as SGHRS and CDR2 as YFSETQ. This CDR3 has 14 residues. This CDR3 reads CASSEGPSNQPQHF. In DNA form, the CDR3 reads TGCGCCAGCAGCGAAGGACCGAGTAATCAGCCCCAGCATTTT. Supplemented by reference TRBV5-1 and TRBJ1-5, the full variable domain reads KAGVTQTPRYLIKTRGQQVTLSCSPISGHRSVSWYQQTPGQGLQFLFEYFSETQRNKGNFPGRFSGRQFSNSRSEMNVSTLELGDSALYLCASSEGPSNQPQHFGDGTRLSIL.

The chain recombines TRBV5-1 with TRBJ2-2, with 12 nucleotides matching TRBD1. The ends lost 2 bases at V and 2 bases at J; junction bases unmatched: 1. Germline V gene lookup returns CDR1 SGHRS and CDR2 YFSETQ. This CDR3 contains 16 residues. CDR3 nucleotide sequence: TGCGCCAGCAGCTTAGGGACAGGGGGCAACACCGGGGAGCTGTTTTTT. Residues: CASSLGTGGNTGELFF.

This chain joins TRBV7-8 and TRBJ1-2, with 8 bases aligning to TRBD1. V was clipped by 4 bases and J by 7 bases; unmatched bases: 8. There are 14 residues in the CDR3. Germline V CDR1 and CDR2: SGHVS, FQNEAQ. The CDR3 DNA follows: TGTGCCAGCAGCTCCAGACAGGGGAGGGGTGGCTACACCTTC. It encodes CASSSRQGRGGYTF.

The CDR3 DNA reads as TGTGCCAGCAGCGGACAGGGCGCCAGAACTGAAGCTTTCTTT. It specifies CASSGQGARTEAFF. This chain joins TRBV7-9 and TRBJ1-1; 8 nucleotides align to TRBD1. The CDR3 has 14 residues. Trimming took 5 bases from V and 5 from J; bases not matched to a gene: 7. Germline V gene sequence: CDR1 SEHNR, CDR2 FQNEAQ (reference sequence).

The V call is TRBV5-4, the J call TRBJ1-2; no clear D gene. This CDR3 is built from 15 residues. CDR1 is SGHNT, CDR2 YYREEE, per germline (reference sequence). V was clipped by 0 bases and J by 3 bases, with 12 bases between them. CDR3 bases: TGTGCCAGCAGCTTGGTTGCGGGCGCGGACTATGGCTACACCTTC. This translates into CASSLVAGADYGYTF. Full variable domain (outside the CDR3, taken from reference TRBV5-4 and TRBJ1-2): ETGVTQSPTHLIKTRGQQVTLRCSSQSGHNTVSWYQQALGQGPQFIFQYYREEENGRGNFPPRFSGLQFPNYSSELNVNALELDDSALYLCASSLVAGADYGYTFGSGTRLTVV.

V is TRBV6-5 and J is TRBJ1-6; D unclear. This CDR3 comprises 15 residues. CDR1 is MNHEY and CDR2 is SVGAGI in the germline V gene. Trimming stripped 0 bases from V and 5 bases from J, with 8 bases between. The CDR3 DNA reads TGTGCCAGCAGTTACTCGACGGGCCATAATTCACCCCTCCACTTT. Translating it yields CASSYSTGHNSPLHF.

This chain joins TRBV5-1 and TRBJ2-7; D gene ambiguous. V lost 5 bases and J lost 1, with 7 bases in between. The CDR3 extends over 12 amino acids. The germline CDR1 and CDR2 sequences are SGHRS and YFSETQ. CDR3 sequence: CASSGSSYEQYF. The CDR3 nucleotides are TGCGCCAGCAGTGGGTCTTCCTACGAGCAGTACTTC.

There are a few counts of this clone. This chain joins TRBV9 and TRBJ2-3, with 12 bases that match TRBD2. The germline gives CDR1 SGDLS, CDR2 YYNGEE. Trimming took 0 bases from V and 5 from J; bases not matched to a gene: 10. This CDR3 is built from 18 residues. As DNA, the CDR3 is TGTGCCAGCAGCGTAGAGGGGCGACTAGCGGGAGTTGGAGATACGCAGTATTTT. Its protein product is CASSVEGRLAGVGDTQYF.

The chain is built from TRBV9 and TRBJ1-1; TRBD1 might be the D (5 bases). With 4 bases removed from V and 1 base from J, the gap between germline ends came to 11 bases. CDR3 length: 14 amino acids. Germline CDR1 SGDLS, CDR2 YYNGEE. The CDR3 is CASSSQVTNTEAFF. CDR3 nucleotide sequence: TGTGCCAGCAGCTCACAGGTGACGAACACTGAAGCTTTCTTT. Combining the CDR3 with reference TRBV9 and TRBJ1-1 gives the whole variable domain DSGVTQTPKHLITATGQRVTLRCSPRSGDLSVYWYQQSLDQGLQFLIQYYNGEERAKGNILERFSAQQFPDLHSELNLSSLELGDSALYFCASSSQVTNTEAFFGQGTRLTVV.

The rearrangement uses TRBV2 and TRBJ1-2; D is uncertain. Per the germline V gene, CDR1 is SNHLY and CDR2 is FYNNEI. V was pared by 0 bases and J by 8 bases, with 16 bases between. CDR3 size: 15 residues. The CDR3 sequence: CASSEANKGSRGYTF. CDR3 DNA sequence: TGTGCCAGCAGTGAAGCGAATAAGGGATCTAGGGGCTACACCTTC.

The chain couples TRBV5-6 to TRBJ2-7, with 12 bases that match TRBD2. Germline V gene data show CDR1 as SGHDT and CDR2 as YYEEEE. The CDR3 extends over 16 amino acids. V was pared by 0 bases and J by 3 bases, with 4 bases of the junction left unmatched. CDR3 in DNA: TGTGCCAGCAGCTTGGCGACTAGCGGGGGAAACTACGAGCAGTACTTC. Amino acids: CASSLATSGGNYEQYF.